Listed below are T cell receptor beta chains from one sample, sequenced in a study of blood T cell repertoires in COVID-19. Assay: immunoSEQ multiplex PCR; the TCRdb copy retains only in-frame clones and omits some. The repertoire holds roughly 44,000 clones, with 70% to 90% as singletons. Sample: peripheral blood. The receptors derive from a man older than 75 with acute or convalescent COVID-19. The CDR3 runs from the conserved cysteine through the conserved F or W.

TRBV9	TRBJ2-4	CASSVEGGGPGLAKNIQYF
TRBV2	TRBJ1-6	CASSGGGGNSPLHF
TRBV29-1	TRBJ1-1	CSVDKGAGTGALNTEAFF
TRBV2	TRBJ2-7	CASWGQKKGSSYEQYF
TRBV20-1	TRBJ2-2	CSASVRSGSQANTGELFF
TRBV5-8	TRBJ2-3	CASRERGTDTQYF
TRBV18	TRBJ1-1	CASSLGRMEDTEAFF
TRBV19	TRBJ2-7	CASSGYGSAYEQYF
TRBV5-1	TRBJ1-3	CASREGTSGNTIYF
TRBV20-1	TRBJ2-1	CSARDRNEQFF
TRBV18	TRBJ1-5	CASSPGLGSNQPQHF
TRBV21-1	TRBJ1-2	CASSKHSSSVTYGYTF
TRBV18	TRBJ2-1	CASSPPMGTGVQGGEQFF
TRBV11-2	TRBJ1-1	CASSLDRDLLGAFF
TRBV6-5	TRBJ1-2	CATRPSGDENYGYTF
TRBV21-1	TRBJ1-4	CASSKVLSNEKLFF
TRBV19	TRBJ1-1	CASSIGEGVTEAFF
TRBV7-7	TRBJ1-4	CASGVRPGRRATNEKLFF
TRBV5-1	TRBJ1-1	CASSGGGVRSTEAFF
TRBV5-1	TRBJ2-3	CASSLVQSTDTQYF
TRBV30	TRBJ1-2	CAWSRGARGYTF
TRBV10-1	TRBJ1-1	CASRRGQNTEAFF
TRBV2	TRBJ1-2	CASSRDKYYTF
TRBV12-3/TRBV12-4	TRBJ2-2	CASKRAGELFF
TRBV2	TRBJ2-7	CASSGGLDYGQDNYEQYF
TRBV9	TRBJ2-7	CASSVGQGPYEQYF
TRBV9	TRBJ2-7	CASSVQVEAYEQYF
TRBV2	TRBJ1-1	CASSDDRGRNTEAFF
TRBV28	TRBJ2-6	CARSQRRGGANVLTF
TRBV18	TRBJ2-3	CASSFTLANTDTQYF
TRBV27	TRBJ2-3	CASYRAGVTDTQYF
TRBV10-3	TRBJ1-3	CAISEPAGGSGNTIYF
TRBV2	TRBJ1-2	CASSWGQSYGYTF
TRBV18	TRBJ2-2	CASSPGVALLAGNTGELFF
TRBV18	TRBJ2-1	CASSRSSGTRSEQFF
TRBV30	TRBJ1-2	CAWSLDRGHYGYTF
TRBV28	TRBJ1-5	CASSLRGFIGQPQHF
TRBV2	TRBJ1-4	CASSGRQRLNEKLFF
TRBV4-1	TRBJ1-5	CASSQARGQGGQPQHF
TRBV3-1/TRBV3-2	TRBJ1-4	CASSQDRSGLSNEKLFF
TRBV12-5	TRBJ2-1	CASGSDRTGFTYNEQFF
TRBV5-1	TRBJ1-1	CASSLGRGTEAFF
TRBV5-1	TRBJ1-2	CASSSTGERNYGYTF
TRBV15	TRBJ2-3	CATSRDLPLAGGADTQYF
TRBV7-2	TRBJ1-3	CASSLVAVSSGNTIYF
TRBV12-3/TRBV12-4	TRBJ1-1	CASSLQGTPEAFF
TRBV2	TRBJ2-5	CASSGVETQYF
TRBV19	TRBJ1-1	CASRTGTGGPNTEAFF
TRBV7-9	TRBJ2-7	CAISGRAAFYEQYF
TRBV6-1	TRBJ1-1	CASSESTVNTEAFF
TRBV19	TRBJ2-1	CASSPGQYNEQFF
TRBV6-5	TRBJ1-1	CASRPDGGEAFF
TRBV29-1	TRBJ1-5	CSVSSGFLGNQPQHF